Given below is one T cell receptor beta chain in context. Its antigen is still unknown. TCRdb ran MiXCR on the RT-PCR reads and lists one entry per CDR3 protein. This sample yields just over 300,000 distinct CDR3 sequences, of which 21% are seen a single time; roughly 10% belongs to the top ten. This sample stems from a study of response to subunit inactivated influenza vaccine. Study-level results: With each seasonal influenza vaccination, the authors suggested, few new T cells are recruited.

The sequence was obtained from a man aged 45 to 75 who received an inactivated influenza vaccine. The starting material was PBMCs from blood, obtained less than 22 months after vaccination.

The CDR3 loop is CASSYERGANNEQFF. DNA of the CDR3: TGTGCCAGCAGTTACGAGCGGGGGGCCAACAATGAGCAGTTCTTC. V is TRBV6-5 and J is TRBJ2-1; TRBD2 matches 9 bases. V shed 2 bases, J shed 5 bases, and the junction held 4 bases outside the gene matches. This CDR3 is 15 amino acids long. The V gene's germline CDR1 is MNHEY and CDR2 SVGAGI.